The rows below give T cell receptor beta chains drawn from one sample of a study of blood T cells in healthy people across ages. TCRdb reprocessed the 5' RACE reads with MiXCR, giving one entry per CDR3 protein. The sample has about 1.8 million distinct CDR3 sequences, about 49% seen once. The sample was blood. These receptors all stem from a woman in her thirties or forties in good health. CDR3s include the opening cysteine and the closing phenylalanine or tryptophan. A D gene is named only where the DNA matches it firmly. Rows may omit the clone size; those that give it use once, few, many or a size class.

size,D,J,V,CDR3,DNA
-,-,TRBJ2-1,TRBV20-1,CSGSAGRINEQFF,TGCAGTGGCTCAGCGGGTAGGATTAATGAGCAGTTCTTC
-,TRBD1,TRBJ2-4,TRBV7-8,CASSLAGDSLAKNIQYF,TGTGCCAGCAGCTTAGCCGGGGACAGTCTAGCCAAAAACATTCAGTACTTC
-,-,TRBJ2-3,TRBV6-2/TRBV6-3,CASNLGTTSTDTQYF,TGTGCCAGCAACCTAGGAACCACTAGCACAGATACGCAGTATTTT
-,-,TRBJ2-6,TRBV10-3,CAICEARRLGSGANVLTF,TGTGCCATCTGTGAGGCTCGGCGGTTGGGCTCTGGGGCCAACGTCCTGACTTTC
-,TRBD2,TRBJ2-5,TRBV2,CASSAHMAGGLETQYF,TGTGCCAGCAGTGCGCATATGGCGGGGGGGCTAGAGACCCAGTACTTC
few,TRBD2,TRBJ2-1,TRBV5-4,CASTHRAGGRNEQFF,TGTGCCAGCACCCATCGGGCGGGGGGGCGAAATGAGCAGTTCTTC
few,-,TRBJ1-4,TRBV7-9,CASSPWGEKLFF,TGTGCCAGCAGCCCCTGGGGTGAAAAACTGTTTTTT
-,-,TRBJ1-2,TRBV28,CASSPPTVIYGYTF,TGTGCCAGCAGTCCACCGACGGTGATCTATGGCTACACCTTC
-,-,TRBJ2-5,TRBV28,CASNQGNTETQYF,TGTGCCAGCAATCAGGGGAACACTGAGACCCAGTACTTC
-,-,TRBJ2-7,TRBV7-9,CASSLEGRGLEQYF,TGTGCCAGCAGCTTAGAAGGCAGGGGCCTCGAGCAGTACTTC
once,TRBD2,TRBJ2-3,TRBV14,CASSQERREGTQYF,TGTGCCAGCAGCCAAGAAAGACGGGAGGGTACGCAGTATTTT
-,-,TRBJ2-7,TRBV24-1,CATSDARNSYEQYF,TGTGCCACCAGTGATGCGCGGAACTCCTACGAGCAGTACTTC
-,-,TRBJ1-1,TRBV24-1,CATSDWRDTEAFF,TGTGCCACCAGTGATTGGCGGGACACTGAAGCTTTCTTT
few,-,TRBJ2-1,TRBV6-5,CASSYSMGSSYNEQFF,TGTGCCAGCAGTTACTCGATGGGGAGCTCCTACAATGAGCAGTTCTTC
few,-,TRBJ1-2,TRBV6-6,CASKGPGGYTF,TGTGCCAGCAAAGGCCCCGGCGGCTACACCTTC
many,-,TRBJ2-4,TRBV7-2,CASSISEGIQYF,TGTGCCAGCAGTATCTCAGAAGGTATTCAGTACTTC
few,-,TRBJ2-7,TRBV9,CASSVDFTYEQYF,TGTGCCAGCAGCGTAGACTTTACCTACGAGCAGTACTTC
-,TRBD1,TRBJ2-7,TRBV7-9,CASSLVMTGGNYEQYF,TGTGCCAGCAGCTTAGTAATGACAGGGGGGAACTACGAGCAGTACTTC
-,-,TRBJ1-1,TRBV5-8,CASSLFRDEAFF,TGTGCCAGCAGCTTGTTCCGGGATGAAGCTTTCTTT
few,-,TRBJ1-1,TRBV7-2,CASSLATLNTEAFF,TGTGCCAGCAGCTTAGCTACGTTGAACACTGAAGCTTTCTTT
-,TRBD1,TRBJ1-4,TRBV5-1,CASSLGTIRQGRDEKLFF,TGCGCCAGCAGCTTGGGGACTATTCGACAGGGTCGGGATGAAAAACTGTTTTTT
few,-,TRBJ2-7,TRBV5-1,CASSLDATQTYEQYF,TGCGCCAGCAGCTTGGACGCGACACAGACCTACGAGCAGTACTTC
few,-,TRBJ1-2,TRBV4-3,CASSQESRGFGGYTF,TGCGCCAGCAGCCAAGAATCCAGGGGATTTGGAGGCTACACCTTC
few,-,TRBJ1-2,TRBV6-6,CASTPATGLFGYTF,TGTGCCAGCACCCCCGCAACAGGGTTGTTTGGCTACACCTTC
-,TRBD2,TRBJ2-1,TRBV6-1,CASSESVRGGYYNEQFF,TGTGCCAGCAGTGAAAGCGTACGGGGGGGTTACTACAATGAGCAGTTCTTC
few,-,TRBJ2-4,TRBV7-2,CASSPEEAKNIQYF,TGTGCCAGCAGCCCCGAAGAAGCCAAAAACATTCAGTACTTC
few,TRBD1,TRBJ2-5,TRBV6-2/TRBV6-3,CASSNGDRYQETQYF,TGTGCCAGCAGTAACGGGGACAGATATCAAGAGACCCAGTACTTC
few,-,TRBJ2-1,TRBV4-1,CASSQVGNTYNEQFF,TGCGCCAGCAGCCAAGTAGGGAACACATACAATGAGCAGTTCTTC
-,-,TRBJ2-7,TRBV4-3,CASSQVLETASYEQYF,TGCGCCAGCAGCCAGGTACTCGAGACAGCCTCCTACGAGCAGTACTTC
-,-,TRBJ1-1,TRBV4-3,CASSQDQRESIAFF,TGCGCCAGCAGCCAAGATCAAAGGGAATCGATAGCTTTCTTT
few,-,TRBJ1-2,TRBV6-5,CASSYRNNYGYTF,TGTGCCAGCAGTTACCGTAATAACTATGGCTACACCTTC
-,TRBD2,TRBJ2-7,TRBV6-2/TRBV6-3,CASSYSGLAAQQYF,TGTGCCAGCAGTTATTCGGGACTAGCGGCCCAACAGTACTTC
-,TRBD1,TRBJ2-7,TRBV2,CASRGQVHEQYF,TGTGCCAGCAGAGGACAGGTCCACGAGCAGTACTTC
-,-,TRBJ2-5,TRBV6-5,CASSNQGPLGEQYF,TGTGCCAGCAGTAACCAGGGTCCCTTGGGGGAGCAGTACTTC
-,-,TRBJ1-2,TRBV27,CASSGRSGYTF,TGTGCCAGCAGTGGACGGAGTGGCTACACCTTC
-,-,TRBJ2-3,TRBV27,CASSRLGGRRTDTQYF,TGTGCCAGCAGCCGTTTAGGGGGGAGACGCACAGATACGCAGTATTTT
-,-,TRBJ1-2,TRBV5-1,CASSLEVANYGYAF,TGCGCCAGCAGCTTGGAAGTAGCTAACTATGGTTACGCCTTC
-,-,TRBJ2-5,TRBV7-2,CASIFRRGRETQYF,TGTGCCAGCATCTTTAGACGGGGGAGAGAGACCCAGTACTTC
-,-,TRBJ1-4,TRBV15,CATSRARRALEEKLFF,TGTGCCACCAGCAGGGCAAGGCGCGCCCTTGAGGAAAAACTGTTTTTT
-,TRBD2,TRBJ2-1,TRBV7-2,CASSLVPRGVDNEQFF,TGTGCCAGCAGCTTAGTTCCCCGGGGGGTAGACAATGAGCAGTTCTTC
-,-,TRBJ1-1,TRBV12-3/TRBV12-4,CASSFNVGLNTEAFF,TGTGCCAGCAGTTTTAACGTCGGGCTCAACACTGAAGCTTTCTTT
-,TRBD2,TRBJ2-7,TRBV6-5,CASSYSSGTSGYYSYEQYF,TGTGCCAGCAGTTACTCCTCCGGGACTAGCGGGTACTACTCCTACGAGCAGTACTTC
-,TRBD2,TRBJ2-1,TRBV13,CASSWTSGGAPLSSYNEQFF,TGTGCCAGCAGCTGGACTAGCGGGGGCGCACCCCTGAGTTCCTACAATGAGCAGTTCTTC
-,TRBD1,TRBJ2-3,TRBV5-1,CASSLATGQGGFTDTQYF,TGCGCCAGCAGCTTGGCCACGGGACAGGGCGGTTTCACAGATACGCAGTATTTT
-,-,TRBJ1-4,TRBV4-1,CASSQRQGMGNEKLFF,TGCGCCAGCAGCCAACGGCAGGGGATGGGTAATGAAAAACTGTTTTTT
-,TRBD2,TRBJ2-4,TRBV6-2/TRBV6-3,CASRNGGTDIQYF,TGTGCCAGCAGAAACGGGGGGACGGACATTCAGTACTTC
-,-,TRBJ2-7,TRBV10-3,CAIRAGPGSDTQYF,TGTGCCATCAGGGCTGGGCCCGGTTCCGATACTCAGTACTTC
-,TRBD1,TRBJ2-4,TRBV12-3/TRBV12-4,CVSSYRGIAKNIQYF,TGTGTCAGCAGTTACAGGGGGATAGCCAAAAACATTCAGTACTTC
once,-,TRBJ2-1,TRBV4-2,CASSQDPTGGDDEQFF,TGTGCCAGCAGCCAAGATCCCACAGGGGGGGACGATGAGCAGTTCTTC
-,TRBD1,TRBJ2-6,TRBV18,CASSLRNRGSGANVLTF,TGTGCCAGCTCACTTAGGAACAGGGGTTCTGGGGCCAACGTCCTGACTTTC
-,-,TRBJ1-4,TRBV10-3,CAISEFGDRNEKLFF,TGTGCCATCAGTGAGTTTGGGGATCGGAATGAAAAACTGTTTTTT